Presented here are 29 T cell receptor beta chains from one specimen sequenced in a study of cytomegalovirus exposure and HLA in healthy donors. It was with 60 Vbeta and 13 Jbeta primers that the PCR ran. Profiled with immunoSEQ multiplex PCR; TCRdb holds only in-frame clones, not every one. The profile shows some 140,000 clones, 80% of them singletons. The specimen sequenced was PBMCs. These receptors originate from a woman aged 40 to 50 in good health and CMV-seropositive.

The chain recombines TRBV6-6 with TRBJ2-5; 8 nucleotides align to TRBD2. V shed 6 bases, J shed 1 base, and the junction held 4 bases outside the gene matches. Germline V gene data show CDR1 as MNHNY and CDR2 as SVGAGI (reference sequence). The CDR3 spans 14 residues. The chain's CDR3 is CASRGAGAQETQYF. The CDR3 nucleotides are TGTGCCAGCAGAGGAGCGGGAGCCCAAGAGACCCAGTACTTC.

The chain's CDR3 is CASSEGKMAGYTF. The DNA for the CDR3 is TGTGCCAGCAGTGAAGGAAAAATGGCTGGCTACACCTTC. The chain employs TRBV2 and TRBJ1-2; the D is unclear. Germline CDR1 reads SNHLY; CDR2 reads FYNNEI. V was clipped by 1 base and J by 7 bases, with 10 bases between them. CDR3 length: 13 residues.

The rearrangement links TRBV5-1 to TRBJ2-7; TRBD2 agrees at 10 bases. The CDR3 covers 15 residues. V was pared by 5 bases and J by 2 bases, with 7 bases of the junction left unmatched. From germline, CDR1 is SGHRS and CDR2 YFSETQ. In DNA form, the CDR3 reads TGCGCCAGCAGACCCGGGACTAGCGCAGCCTACGAGCAGTACTTC. Protein sequence: CASRPGTSAAYEQYF.

About this clone itself: Compared with germline, one end of the junction differs, possibly owing to a read error. The chain combines TRBV20-1 with TRBJ2-1; TRBD2 is a possible D gene (5 bases). The germline V gene encodes CDR1 DFQATT and CDR2 SNEGSKA (reference sequence). The CDR3 sequence is 11 residues long. Written as DNA, the CDR3 is TGTTGGGAGAGTCCCCACAATGAGCAGTTCTTC. This sequence encodes CWESPHNEQFF.

J is TRBJ2-6 and V is TRBV2; D uncertain. Trimming left V 5 bases short and J 0 bases short, with 8 bases between. Germline V gives CDR1 SNHLY, CDR2 FYNNEI. The CDR3 covers 15 residues. The CDR3 is CASSRRSSGANVLTF. The DNA of the CDR3 is TGTGCCAGCAGTAGGCGGAGCTCTGGGGCCAACGTCCTGACTTTC.

Only one count was recorded for this clone. The chain combines TRBV7-6 with TRBJ2-7, with 8 bases lining up with TRBD2. Trimming at V came to 5 bases and at J to 7 bases, leaving 10 bases not matched to a gene. The germline V gene encodes CDR1 SGHVS and CDR2 FNYEAQ. The CDR3 runs to 14 residues. The CDR3, as DNA: TGTGCCAGCAGCCCTTTAGCGGGGTGGGGAGAGCAGTACTTC. Translating gives CASSPLAGWGEQYF.

The chain carries TRBV4-1 and TRBJ1-1; D is perhaps TRBD1 (5 bases). V was trimmed by 4 bases and J by 5 bases, leaving 11 bases between them. The CDR3 is 13 amino acids. Looked up from germline, CDR1 is MGHRA and CDR2 is YSYEKL. CDR3: CASSRGAGTEAFF. The CDR3 nucleotides read TGCGCCAGCAGCCGTGGTGCAGGGACTGAAGCTTTCTTT.

The gene calls are TRBV28 and TRBJ2-7; 11 bases line up with TRBD2. The germline gives CDR1 MDHEN, CDR2 SYDVKM. V gave up 6 bases and J gave up 3 bases; unmatched junction bases: 4. This CDR3 region has 14 residues. The CDR3 protein is CASRGTSGHYEQYF. CDR3 in DNA: TGTGCCAGCAGGGGGACTAGCGGCCACTACGAGCAGTACTTC.

This clone was counted between two and nine times. The V and J genes are TRBV9 and TRBJ2-1; 8 bases agree with TRBD2. Germline lookup yields CDR1 SGDLS and CDR2 YYNGEE. This CDR3 contains 16 residues. The junction had 9 bases not matched to a gene; V was cut back by 0 bases and J by 7 bases. CDR3 nucleotide sequence: TGTGCCAGCAGCGTAGGACTAGCGTCGTTTTTAAATGAGCAGTTCTTC. Its translation: CASSVGLASFLNEQFF.

The chain couples TRBV6-6 to TRBJ2-7; D possibly corresponds to TRBD1 (6 bases). In germline, CDR1 is MNHNY, CDR2 SVGAGI (reference sequence). CDR3 length: 14 residues. V shed 6 bases and J shed 3 bases, with 15 bases lying between them. The CDR3 coding sequence is TGTGCCAGCAGCTTCGGACAGAACAACTACGAGCAGTACTTC. It yields the protein CASSFGQNNYEQYF.

The chain joins TRBV18 to TRBJ1-5; tentative D call: TRBD1 (5 bases). Germline CDR1 is KGHSH and CDR2 is LQKENI. CDR3 length equals 16 residues. V lost 6 bases and J 4 bases, leaving 19 bases between the germline ends. This CDR3 is CASSPQGNVVNQPQHF. The CDR3 region has the DNA TGTGCCAGCTCGCCTCAGGGCAACGTTGTTAATCAGCCCCAGCATTTT.

This clone was observed a few times. This chain links TRBV11-3 with TRBJ2-7; 10 bases map to TRBD2. This CDR3 region has 18 residues. Trimming at V came to 5 bases and at J to 0 bases, leaving 13 bases not matched to a gene. The V gene's germline CDR1 is SGHNT and CDR2 YENEEA. The CDR3 here is CASSRTSGTQIFSYEQYF. CDR3 coding DNA: TGTGCCAGCAGCCGCACTAGCGGGACCCAAATTTTCTCCTACGAGCAGTACTTC.

The rearrangement links TRBV10-2 to TRBJ2-7; unclear D gene. The CDR3 has 13 amino acids. The V gene lost 6 bases and the J gene lost 2 bases, with 11 bases spanning the gap. From germline, CDR1 is WSHSY and CDR2 SAAADI. The CDR3 DNA follows: TGCGCCAGCAGGGCGGTTCAACCCTACGAGCAGTACTTC. Translated, it gives CASRAVQPYEQYF.

V and J are TRBV19 and TRBJ2-7; TRBD1 agrees at 12 bases. The CDR3 extends over 15 amino acids. Germline CDR1 and CDR2: LNHDA and SQIVND (reference sequence). V was clipped by 5 bases and J by 6 bases; unmatched bases: 8. The CDR3 spells CASSPSRDRGREQYF. The CDR3 nucleotides are TGTGCCAGTAGTCCCTCCCGGGACAGGGGGCGCGAGCAGTACTTC.

This chain links TRBV7-3 with TRBJ1-2, with D unresolved. The V end lost 5 bases, the J end lost 5 bases, and 12 bases lay between the germline ends. Germline V lookup: CDR1 SGHTA, CDR2 FQGTGA. This CDR3 has 13 residues. For the CDR3, the DNA is TGTGCCAGCAGCCCCGACGGAGGATATGGCTACACCTTC. Residues: CASSPDGGYGYTF.

The sample holds a few counts of this clone. The chain is built from TRBV4-2 and TRBJ1-4; 8 positions agree with TRBD1. There are 15 residues in the CDR3. CDR1 LGHNA and CDR2 YNFKEQ come from the germline V gene. After removal of 5 bases from V and 6 bases from J, the junction contained 8 bases not matched to a gene. CDR3 loop: CASSRAGQEDEKLFF. The DNA of the CDR3 is TGTGCCAGCAGCAGGGCGGGACAGGAGGATGAAAAACTGTTTTTT.

The chain is built from TRBV4-2 and TRBJ2-1, with D perhaps TRBD2 (6 bases). This CDR3 is 16 amino acids long. In germline, CDR1 is LGHNA, CDR2 YNFKEQ. Trimming shortened V by 5 bases and J by 4 bases, and 18 bases separated the two germline ends. The chain's CDR3 is CASSALGRTTYNEQFF. CDR3 DNA: TGTGCCAGCAGCGCCTTAGGTAGGACTACTTACAATGAGCAGTTCTTC.

This rearrangement joins TRBV6-1 to TRBJ2-1, with TRBD2 matching 8 bases. The CDR3 is made up of 13 amino acids. Germline-derived CDR1 and CDR2 are MNHNS and SASEGT. V was pared by 8 bases and J by 10 bases, with 10 bases of the junction left unmatched. The CDR3 DNA reads as TGTGCCAGCTTCGAAGCGGGAGTCAAGGAGCAGTTCTTC. Protein product: CASFEAGVKEQFF.

The J gene is TRBJ2-1, the V gene TRBV30; unclear D gene. Germline V gene data show CDR1 as GTSNPN and CDR2 as SVGIG (reference sequence). This CDR3 spans 14 amino acids. The germline V and J ends were trimmed by 1 base and 2 bases, with 9 bases remaining between them. The CDR3, as DNA: TGTGCCTGGAGTGGGGCGATCGCCTACAATGAGCAGTTCTTC. This translates into CAWSGAIAYNEQFF.

The chain carries TRBV5-5 and TRBJ2-7; D may be TRBD2 (6 bases). The length of the CDR3 is 15 residues. Germline loops: CDR1 SGHKS, CDR2 YYEKEE (reference sequence). Trimming cost V 4 bases and J 1 base, with 15 bases left between them. The CDR3 here is CASSPAGGQSYEQYF. The CDR3 DNA is TGTGCCAGCAGCCCGGCCGGGGGTCAATCCTACGAGCAGTACTTC.

The rearrangement links TRBV19 to TRBJ2-7; possible D gene TRBD2, 6 bases. The CDR3 spans 14 residues. Trimming removed 3 bases from V and 7 bases from J, with 16 bases in between. Germline-derived CDR1 and CDR2 are LNHDA and SQIVND (reference sequence). CDR3 nucleotide sequence: TGTGCCAGTAGTATTGCTAGGGAGGTGGGGGAGCAGTACTTC. Translating it yields CASSIAREVGEQYF.

The chain links TRBV9 to TRBJ1-2; the match to TRBD1 covers 9 bases. With 3 bases clipped from V and 5 bases from J, the junction kept 5 bases outside the gene matches. CDR3 length: 14 amino acids. In germline, CDR1 is SGDLS, CDR2 YYNGEE. CDR3 loop: CASSADRGAYGYTF. For the CDR3, the DNA is TGTGCCAGCAGCGCTGACAGGGGGGCTTATGGCTACACCTTC.

The chain links TRBV14 to TRBJ2-5; tentative D call: TRBD2 (5 bases). V lost 2 bases and J 0 bases, leaving 16 bases between the germline ends. Germline V CDR1 and CDR2: SGHDN, FVKESK. The CDR3 has 17 residues. CDR3 DNA sequence: TGTGCCAGCAGCCAACGAATAGCCCGGGGATACCAAGAGACCCAGTACTTC. Translated: CASSQRIARGYQETQYF.

This clone has more than one count but fewer than ten. The CDR3 DNA reads as TGTGCCAGCTCACCACAGCAGGGGGAGTCCTACGAGCAGTACTTC. It is translated as CASSPQQGESYEQYF. The chain employs TRBV18 and TRBJ2-7; TRBD1 matches 7 bases. V gave up 1 base and J gave up 1 base; unmatched junction bases: 4. Germline values: CDR1 KGHSH, CDR2 LQKENI. This CDR3 comprises 15 residues.

The chain carries TRBV5-6 and TRBJ1-1; D remains ambiguous. The germline V and J ends were trimmed by 3 bases and 0 bases, with 9 bases remaining between them. Germline V CDR1 and CDR2: SGHDT, YYEEEE. This CDR3 contains 14 residues. The CDR3 sequence: CASSSHAVNTEAFF. CDR3 nucleotides: TGTGCCAGCAGCTCCCACGCAGTGAACACTGAAGCTTTCTTT.

This rearrangement joins TRBV27 to TRBJ2-7, with D perhaps TRBD2 (6 bases). Germline V gene lookup returns CDR1 MNHEY and CDR2 SMNVEV (reference sequence). The CDR3 totals 14 residues. Trimming pared 9 bases from V and 4 bases from J, leaving 19 bases between. The CDR3 spells CASSEFGGVYEQYF. CDR3 DNA: TGTGCCAGTTCCGAGTTTGGCGGGGTGTACGAGCAGTACTTC.

The chain combines TRBV11-2 with TRBJ2-7; 8 positions match TRBD1. CDR3 length: 15 amino acids. Trimming cost V 4 bases and J 1 base; bases outside gene matches: 6. Germline CDR1 SGHAT, CDR2 FQNNGV. CDR3 sequence (DNA): TGTGCCAGCAGCTATTGGACAGGGAGTTCCTACGAGCAGTACTTC. This encodes CASSYWTGSSYEQYF.

This clone came up a few times. The rearrangement links TRBV19 to TRBJ2-7; 7 bases agree with TRBD2. The CDR3 length is 18 residues. J gave up 0 bases and V 1 base, and 12 bases lay outside the gene matches. Germline V gene sequence: CDR1 LNHDA, CDR2 SQIVND (reference sequence). DNA of the CDR3: TGTGCCAGTAGTATAGGGGTAAACAGCGGGGCAAGCTCCTACGAGCAGTACTTC. Amino acid sequence: CASSIGVNSGASSYEQYF.

The chain has TRBV9 and TRBJ1-2; TRBD1 aligns across 9 bases. The V and J ends lost 4 bases and 4 bases, in that order; junction bases with no gene match: 8. The CDR3 is made up of 15 amino acids. Per germline, CDR1 SGDLS and CDR2 YYNGEE. The CDR3 DNA is TGTGCCAGCAGCCGTGGACAGGGGCCGGGCTATGGCTACACCTTC. It encodes CASSRGQGPGYGYTF.